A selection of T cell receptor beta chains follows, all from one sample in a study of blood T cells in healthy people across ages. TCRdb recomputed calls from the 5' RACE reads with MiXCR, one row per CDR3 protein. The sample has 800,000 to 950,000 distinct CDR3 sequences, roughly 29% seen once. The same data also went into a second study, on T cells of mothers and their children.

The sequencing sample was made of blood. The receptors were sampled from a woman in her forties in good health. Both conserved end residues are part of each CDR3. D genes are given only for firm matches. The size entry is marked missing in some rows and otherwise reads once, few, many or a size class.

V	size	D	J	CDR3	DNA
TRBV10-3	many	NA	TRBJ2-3	CAISEWLSTDTQYF	TGTGCCATCAGTGAATGGCTAAGCACAGATACGCAGTATTTT
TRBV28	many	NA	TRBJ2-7	CASSDAGYEQYF	TGTGCCAGCAGCGATGCAGGGTACGAGCAGTACTTC
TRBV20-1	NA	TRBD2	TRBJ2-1	CSATVHLAGGWARSYNEQFF	TGCAGTGCTACCGTACACCTAGCGGGGGGCTGGGCCCGCTCCTACAATGAGCAGTTCTTC
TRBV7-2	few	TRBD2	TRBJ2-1	CASSLFSLAGVDEQFF	TGTGCCAGCAGCTTATTCAGCCTAGCGGGGGTGGATGAGCAGTTCTTC
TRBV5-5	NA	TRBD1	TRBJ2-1	CASSPGGQGRYNEQFF	TGTGCCAGCAGCCCCGGGGGACAGGGACGATACAATGAGCAGTTCTTC
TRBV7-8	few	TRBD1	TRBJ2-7	CASSLSKNRGRGEQYF	TGTGCCAGCAGCTTATCAAAGAACAGGGGGCGCGGCGAGCAGTACTTC
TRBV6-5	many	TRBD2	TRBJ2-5	CASTETSSETQYF	TGTGCCAGCACCGAGACTAGCTCAGAGACCCAGTACTTC
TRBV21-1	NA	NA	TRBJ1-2	CASSKPRDRGLRNYGYTF	TGTGCCAGCAGCAAACCCAGGGACAGGGGGCTCAGGAACTATGGCTACACCTTC
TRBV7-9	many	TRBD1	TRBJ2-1	CASTPSRDRVNEQFF	TGTGCCAGCACCCCCAGCCGGGACAGGGTAAATGAGCAGTTCTTC
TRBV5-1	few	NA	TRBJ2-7	CASSSRAVSYEQYF	TGCGCCAGCAGCTCTCGGGCAGTTTCCTACGAGCAGTACTTC
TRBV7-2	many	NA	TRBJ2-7	CASSLVRDGYEQYF	TGTGCCAGCAGCTTAGTCCGGGACGGCTACGAGCAGTACTTC
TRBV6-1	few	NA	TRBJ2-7	CASSENPATYEQYF	TGTGCCAGCAGTGAAAACCCCGCCACCTACGAGCAGTACTTC
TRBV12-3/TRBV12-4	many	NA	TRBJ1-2	CASSLSGLGYTF	TGTGCCAGCAGTTTATCCGGGCTCGGCTACACCTTC
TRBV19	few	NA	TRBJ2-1	CASKRRSRDSNEQFF	TGTGCCAGCAAAAGGCGCAGCCGGGACTCCAATGAGCAGTTCTTC
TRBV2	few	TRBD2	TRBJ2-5	CASSSSGGIETQYF	TGTGCCAGCAGTTCTAGCGGGGGAATAGAGACCCAGTACTTC
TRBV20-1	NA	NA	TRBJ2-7	CSASSSWEQYF	TGCAGTGCTAGTAGTTCGTGGGAGCAGTACTTC
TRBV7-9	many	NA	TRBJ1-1	CASSLASGNTEAFF	TGCGCCAGCAGCTTGGCTTCGGGGAACACTGAAGCTTTCTTT
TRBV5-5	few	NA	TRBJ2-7	CTSSLRDSLSYNEQYF	TGTACCAGCAGCTTGCGGGACAGCCTCTCCTACAATGAGCAGTACTTC
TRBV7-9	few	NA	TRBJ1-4	CASSSVPATNEKLFF	TGTGCCAGCAGCTCCGTCCCTGCAACTAATGAAAAACTGTTTTTT
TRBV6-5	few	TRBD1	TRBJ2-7	CASSPPGQGREQYF	TGTGCCAGCAGCCCTCCGGGACAGGGACGCGAGCAGTACTTC
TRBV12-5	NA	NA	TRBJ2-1	CASGLGEYEQFF	TGTGCTAGTGGTTTGGGGGAGTATGAGCAGTTCTTC
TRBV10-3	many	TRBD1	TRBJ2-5	CAISGPGTGTKETQYF	TGTGCCATCAGTGGCCCCGGGACAGGGACGAAGGAGACCCAGTACTTC
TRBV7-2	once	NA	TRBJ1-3	CASLIRVSPGNTIYF	TGTGCCAGCCTCATCAGGGTTTCGCCTGGAAACACCATATATTTT
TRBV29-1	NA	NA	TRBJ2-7	CSVESRASDEQYF	TGCAGCGTCGAGTCCAGGGCCTCGGACGAGCAGTACTTC
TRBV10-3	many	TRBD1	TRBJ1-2	CAITEDRGPYGYTF	TGTGCCATCACCGAAGACAGGGGGCCCTATGGCTACACCTTC
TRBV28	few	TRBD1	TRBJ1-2	CASLQGAQGYGYTF	TGTGCCAGCTTGCAGGGGGCGCAAGGATATGGCTACACCTTC
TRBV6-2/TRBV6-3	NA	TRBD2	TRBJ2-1	CASTYSRLAVNEQFF	TGTGCCAGCACTTACTCCCGACTAGCGGTTAATGAGCAGTTCTTC
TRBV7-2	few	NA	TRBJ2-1	CASSSQSLGSYNEQFF	TGTGCCAGCAGCTCCCAGAGTCTAGGCTCCTACAATGAGCAGTTCTTC
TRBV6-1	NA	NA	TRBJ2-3	CASSEGGARTDTQYF	TGTGCCAGCAGCGAAGGGGGGGCCCGCACAGATACGCAGTATTTT
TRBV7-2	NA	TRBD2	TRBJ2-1	CASSRGLAGSNEQFF	TGTGCCAGCAGCCGAGGACTAGCGGGTAGCAATGAGCAGTTCTTC
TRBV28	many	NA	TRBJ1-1	CASSLSIEGTAFF	TGTGCCAGCAGTTTATCAATCGAGGGAACGGCTTTCTTT
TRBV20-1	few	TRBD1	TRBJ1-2	CSAGQDYYGYTF	TGCAGTGCAGGACAGGATTACTATGGCTACACCTTC
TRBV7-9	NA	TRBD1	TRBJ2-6	CASSLGQSFAGANVLTF	TGTGCCAGCAGCTTGGGACAGTCCTTCGCTGGGGCCAACGTCCTGACTTTC
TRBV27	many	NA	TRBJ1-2	CASSLEPGVYGYTF	TGTGCCAGCAGTTTAGAACCAGGGGTCTATGGCTACACCTTC
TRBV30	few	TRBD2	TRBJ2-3	CAWRLGLAGGRDTQYF	TGTGCCTGGAGACTTGGACTAGCGGGGGGAAGAGATACGCAGTATTTT
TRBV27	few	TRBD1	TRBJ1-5	CASSPGQGRAYSNQPQHF	TGTGCCAGCAGTCCGGGACAGGGAAGGGCTTATAGCAATCAGCCCCAGCATTTT
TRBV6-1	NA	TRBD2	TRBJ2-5	CASNPRGAGGRETQYF	TGTGCCAGCAACCCCCGGGGAGCGGGGGGTCGGGAGACCCAGTACTTC
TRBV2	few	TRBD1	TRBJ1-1	CASRGRGIEAFF	TGTGCCAGCAGGGGCAGGGGGATTGAAGCTTTCTTT
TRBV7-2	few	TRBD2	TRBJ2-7	CASSSPLAGGLLTAREQYF	TGTGCCAGCAGCTCCCCGCTAGCGGGGGGCCTACTTACTGCCCGGGAGCAGTACTTC
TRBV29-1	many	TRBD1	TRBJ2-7	CSVLQGAGEQYF	TGCAGCGTTTTGCAGGGGGCTGGCGAGCAGTACTTC
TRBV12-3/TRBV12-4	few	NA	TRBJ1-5	CASRGQQGLNQPQHF	TGTGCCAGCAGGGGTCAGCAAGGACTGAATCAGCCCCAGCATTTT
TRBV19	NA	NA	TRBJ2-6	CASSILGANSGANVLTF	TGTGCCAGTAGTATTCTGGGGGCCAACTCTGGGGCCAACGTCCTGACTTTC
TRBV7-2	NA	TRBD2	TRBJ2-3	CASSEVGGTTDRQYF	TGTGCCAGCAGCGAGGTCGGGGGGACCACAGATAGGCAGTATTTT
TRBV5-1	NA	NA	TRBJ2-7	CASSCRDGSYEQYF	TGCGCCAGCAGCTGCCGGGACGGGTCCTACGAGCAGTACTTC
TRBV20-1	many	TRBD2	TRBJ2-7	CSAYAGTSGYEQYF	TGCAGTGCTTACGCCGGGACTAGCGGGTATGAGCAGTACTTC
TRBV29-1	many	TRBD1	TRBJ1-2	CSVEVDRGGGYTF	TGCAGCGTTGAAGTTGACAGGGGAGGAGGCTACACCTTC
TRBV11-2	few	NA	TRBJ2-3	CASSLAQATDTQYF	TGTGCCAGCAGCTTAGCGCAAGCGACAGATACGCAGTATTTT